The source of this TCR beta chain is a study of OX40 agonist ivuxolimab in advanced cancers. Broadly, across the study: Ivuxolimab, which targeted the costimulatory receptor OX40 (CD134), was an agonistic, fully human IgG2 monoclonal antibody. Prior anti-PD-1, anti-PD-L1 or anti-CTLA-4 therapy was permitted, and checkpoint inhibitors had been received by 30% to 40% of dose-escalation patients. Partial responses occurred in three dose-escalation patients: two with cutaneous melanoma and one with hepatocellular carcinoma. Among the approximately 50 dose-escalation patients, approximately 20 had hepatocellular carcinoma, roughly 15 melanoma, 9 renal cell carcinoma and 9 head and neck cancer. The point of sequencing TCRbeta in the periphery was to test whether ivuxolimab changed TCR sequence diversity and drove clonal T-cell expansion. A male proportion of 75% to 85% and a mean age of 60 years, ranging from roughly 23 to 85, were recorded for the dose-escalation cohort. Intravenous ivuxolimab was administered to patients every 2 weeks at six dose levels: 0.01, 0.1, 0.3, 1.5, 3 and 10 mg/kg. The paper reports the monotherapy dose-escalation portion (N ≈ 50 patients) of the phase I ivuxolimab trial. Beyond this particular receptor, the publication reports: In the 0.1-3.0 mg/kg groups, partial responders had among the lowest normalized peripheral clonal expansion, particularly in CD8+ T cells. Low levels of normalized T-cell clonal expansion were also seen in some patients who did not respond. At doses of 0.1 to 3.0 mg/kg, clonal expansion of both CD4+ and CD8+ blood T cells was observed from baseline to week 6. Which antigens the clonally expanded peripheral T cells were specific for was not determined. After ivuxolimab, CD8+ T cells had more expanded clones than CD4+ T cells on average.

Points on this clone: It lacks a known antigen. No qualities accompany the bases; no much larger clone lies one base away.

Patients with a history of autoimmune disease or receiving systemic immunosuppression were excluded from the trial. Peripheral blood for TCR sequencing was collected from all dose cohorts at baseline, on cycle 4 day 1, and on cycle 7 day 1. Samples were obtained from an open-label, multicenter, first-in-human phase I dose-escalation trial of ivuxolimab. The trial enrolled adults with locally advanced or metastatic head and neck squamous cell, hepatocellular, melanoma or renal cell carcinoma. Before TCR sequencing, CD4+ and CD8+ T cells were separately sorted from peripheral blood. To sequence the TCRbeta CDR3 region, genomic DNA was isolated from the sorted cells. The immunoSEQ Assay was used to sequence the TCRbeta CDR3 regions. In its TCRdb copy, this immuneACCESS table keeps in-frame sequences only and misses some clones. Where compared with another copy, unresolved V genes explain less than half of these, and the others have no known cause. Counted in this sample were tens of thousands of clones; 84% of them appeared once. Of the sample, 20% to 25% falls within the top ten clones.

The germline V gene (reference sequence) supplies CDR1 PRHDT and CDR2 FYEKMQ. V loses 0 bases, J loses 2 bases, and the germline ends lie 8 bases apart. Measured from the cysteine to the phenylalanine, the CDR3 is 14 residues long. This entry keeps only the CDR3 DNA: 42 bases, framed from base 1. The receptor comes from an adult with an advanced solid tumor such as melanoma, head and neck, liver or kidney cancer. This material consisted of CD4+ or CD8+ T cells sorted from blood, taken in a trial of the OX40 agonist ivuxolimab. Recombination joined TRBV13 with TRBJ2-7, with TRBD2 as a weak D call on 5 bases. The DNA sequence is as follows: TGTGCCAGCAGCTTAGGGACGGGAACCTACGAGCAGTACTTC. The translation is CASSLGTGTYEQYF.